This TCR beta chain came from a study of Graves' ophthalmopathy and Graves' hyperthyroidism listed by TCRdb under 2018. Study-level background: Peripheral blood was collected at initial diagnosis, prior to any treatment. To tell Graves' ophthalmopathy apart from Graves' hyperthyroidism, and to predict which patients would progress to ophthalmopathy, the study relied on TCR beta repertoire signatures. In total, 135 blood samples were TCR-sequenced: around 42 ophthalmopathy, around 75 hyperthyroidism and some 17 hyperthyroidism-to-ophthalmopathy patients. To explore V-J signatures distinguishing ophthalmopathy from hyperthyroidism, a discovery set of under 110 patients (around 44 ophthalmopathy, around 55 stable hyperthyroidism) was enrolled. An independent validation cohort was composed of 18 hyperthyroidism patients and 17 patients who later progressed from hyperthyroidism to ophthalmopathy. In more than five hyperthyroidism patients, T-cell repertoires of thyroid tissue and blood were compared. After sampling, hyperthyroidism patients received methimazole starting at 30 mg daily, and ophthalmopathy patients received high-dose intravenous methylprednisolone. The approximately 90 discovery patients were randomly split 7:3 into training and test sets. Broad study findings and their caveats: Sample size was not statistically predetermined, and group allocation was not concealed from the investigators. Ophthalmopathy was separated from stable hyperthyroidism by the 13-signature model with around 89% sensitivity and about 83% specificity in cross-validation and with 80%/75% in the test set. In validation, the model predicted ophthalmopathy progression with about 64% sensitivity and about 77% specificity; some 13 predicted patients were CT-confirmed with GO in a median of 6.5 months. Most of the expanded thyroid clonotypes with a frequency above 0.001 were also detected in blood, and it was suggested that the thyroid immune response may be reflected by blood repertoires.

Hyperthyroidism was considered stable if no progression to ophthalmopathy occurred within 18 months of follow-up. Hyperthyroidism patients were newly diagnosed, were aged 18 to 65 years, and had a disease duration under 2 months. Patients were excluded if they had other autoimmune diseases, uncontrolled infections, pregnancy or lactation. Clinical symptoms, serum thyroxine, TRAb, thyroid ultrasound and orbital computed tomography formed the basis of the diagnosis. Using Ficoll-Paque density gradient centrifugation, PBMCs were isolated from over 8.5 ml of fresh peripheral blood. Total RNA was extracted with Trizol reagent and quality-checked on an Agilent 2100 Bioanalyzer. TCR beta CDR3 regions were amplified from RNA transcripts for repertoire sequencing. The first round of RT-PCR was done with HTBI primers and the Qiagen OneStep RT-PCR kit, and was followed by a second round of multiplex PCR, then size selection and purification. Libraries were sequenced on an Illumina HiSeq2000 using paired-end 100 bp reads. Per the source publication's procedure: SOAPnuke was used to process the reads, removing any read that contained adapters or uncalled bases, had a mean Phred below 15, or lacked an exact match to the constant primer or identifier. High-quality paired reads were merged with COPE v1.2.5. Unique nucleotide sequences were defined as clonotypes and aligned to IMGT TRB V, D and J references using MiTCR v1.1. Only V-J combinations with frequency above 0.0001 were analysed, covering 99.2% of repertoires. A TCR clonal expansion and chaos score per V-J combination was defined as the ratio of F50 clonal expansion to chaos observed in the TCRdist matrix. Welch's t-statistics and random forest were used to reduce features to about a dozen V-J combinations, which were fed into a naive Bayes classifier. Thyroid-blood repertoire similarity was quantified with the Morisita-Horn index. TCRdb's own reprocessing of the public reads used fastp at Q25 and MiXCR and kept productive beta chains. Rows with one shared CDR3 protein collapse into an entry with the most common genes and DNA. In this record, the V and J calls reflect TCRdb's handling and not the investigators' own analysis. The sample table shows under 800,000 distinct CDR3 sequences, and 22% are seen once. In total, the top ten clones hold around 6.9% of the sample.

The CDR3 runs 13 residues from the cysteine to the phenylalanine. The CDR3 DNA has 39 bases and is translated from base 1. Sequences SQVTM (CDR1) and ANQGSEA (CDR2) are obtained from the germline V gene. V lost 5 bases and J lost 1 base; the stretch between them is 11 bases long. This clonotype came up many times. Its antigen specificity is not known. No qualities accompany the bases; no much larger clone lies one base away. The chain links TRBV29-1 with TRBJ1-1, with the D gene not confidently named. The sequence came from a woman in her late teens or twenties with stable Graves' hyperthyroidism. Some clones in this sample may be carry-over from other donors' samples. Donor details come from another sample of the same person, matched by shared clones. The specimen was peripheral blood. In nucleotides, the sequence is TGCAGCGTTCGGGTCGGACGGAACACTGAAGCTTTCTTT. Its translation is CSVRVGRNTEAFF.